These T cell receptor beta chains were read from a single sample in a study of Tregs in tolerant kidney transplant recipients. Using immunoSEQ multiplex PCR, the repertoire was profiled, and TCRdb retains in-frame clones only, with some absent. This table has roughly 64,000 clones, around 87% appearing once. Here the sequenced sample was CD4+ T cells from blood (PBMCs), taken 6 months after the transplant. These receptors originate from a human patient who received a combined kidney and bone marrow transplant. A subset of T cells may come from the graft donor. The conserved cysteine and the conserved F or W are not part of the CDR3 here. Some rows mark clone size as missing; the rest say once, few, many or name a class of expanded clone.

J,size,V,CDR3
TRBJ2-1,.,TRBV30,ACAKFSGSVYNEQF
TRBJ2-1,.,TRBV10-3,AIKVGGGASNEQF
TRBJ2-5,.,TRBV27,ASRPGSSTGEQY
TRBJ2-2,few,TRBV23-1,ASSQTGQGAYTGELF
TRBJ1-6,few,TRBV10-3,AIPPGLDSPLH
TRBJ2-7,.,TRBV25-1,ASSEYTDSNEQY
TRBJ2-7,.,TRBV18,ASSLGQGSLYEQY
TRBJ1-1,.,TRBV4-2,ASSRAGGTEAF
TRBJ1-5,.,TRBV19,ASSKTGFSSQPQH
.,.,TRBV7-2,ASSLSGTGGLEQY
TRBJ2-7,.,TRBV12-5,ASGLDGWRGDEQY
TRBJ1-6,.,TRBV9,ASSVSDRGRTNSPFH
TRBJ2-1,.,TRBV5-4,ASSFYGGAREQF
TRBJ1-3,.,TRBV7-9,ASSLFGSGNTIY
TRBJ2-5,.,TRBV14,ASSQVHYYQETQY
TRBJ2-7,.,TRBV5-5,ASSKTGSEQY
TRBJ2-3,few,TRBV19,ASTRGLAGGRSTDTQY
TRBJ2-1,.,TRBV7-3,ASSLMPGSSYNEQF
TRBJ1-1,.,TRBV7-2,ASSYQRGTSEAF
TRBJ2-5,.,TRBV2,ASSASGGQETQY
TRBJ1-4,.,TRBV5-6,ASSLNPRGANEKLF
TRBJ2-3,.,TRBV7-9,ASSSLAGGDTDTQY
TRBJ2-7,.,TRBV30,ATRTRGLAGVPADEQY
TRBJ2-7,.,TRBV7-2,ASPRDSSYEQY
TRBJ2-1,.,TRBV28,ASSSPWTVSNEQF
TRBJ1-6,.,TRBV30,AWQGASYNSPLH
TRBJ1-5,.,TRBV7-9,ASSLGDLGNQPQH
TRBJ2-3,.,TRBV7-9,ASSLRTSGGVLDTQY
TRBJ2-5,.,TRBV6-1,ASSAGGKTQY
TRBJ1-3,.,TRBV7-9,ASSPGRRGNTIY
TRBJ1-5,.,TRBV27,ASSFRLNQPQH
TRBJ2-1,.,TRBV18,ASSPLPAGAYNEQF
TRBJ2-1,.,TRBV15,ATSTQLGSYNEQF
TRBJ1-1,.,TRBV5-1,ASSWSMNTEAF
TRBJ1-6,.,TRBV7-9,ASSSNTGGSNSPLH
TRBJ2-2,.,TRBV5-4,ASSWTSWNTGELF
.,.,TRBV6-5,ASSSRQGFYEQY
TRBJ2-1,.,TRBV2,AGKRDRGYNEQF
TRBJ2-2,.,TRBV15,ATSSQRRTGELF
TRBJ2-7,.,TRBV5-1,ASSLGGIVYEQY
TRBJ1-3,.,TRBV18,ASSPRGDMSSGNTIY
TRBJ1-1,.,TRBV7-3,ASSSTGGWNTEAF
TRBJ2-7,.,TRBV9,ASNPDSSSYEQY
TRBJ2-5,.,TRBV7-8,ASSSGAGGPLETQY
TRBJ1-4,.,TRBV4-2,ASSQLSGEKLF
TRBJ1-2,.,TRBV27,ASSLSIGYGYT
TRBJ2-5,.,TRBV5-5,ASSLYGGTETQY
TRBJ2-7,few,TRBV10-3,AISGASYEQY
TRBJ2-3,.,TRBV11-3,ASSFLETDTQY
TRBJ2-5,.,TRBV5-1,ASSLGITTGIVETQY
TRBJ1-2,.,TRBV30,AWSVPWQADN
TRBJ1-2,.,TRBV27,ASRGGRTGGSDYGYT
TRBJ1-4,.,TRBV5-6,ASSLAHHSQFATNEKLF
TRBJ2-3,.,TRBV7-3,ASSPHSTGTPASTDTQY
TRBJ1-6,.,TRBV30,AWSLGGSSYNSPLH